The present entry profiles one TCR beta chain with its context. The data stem from a study of shared clonotypes between healthy human individuals. Produced via immunoSEQ multiplex PCR; TCRdb's table is partial and in-frame only. The sample records around 500,000 clones, more than 75% being singletons. Germline V gene data show CDR1 as SGHVS and CDR2 as FQNEAQ. The ends lost 4 bases at V and 2 bases at J; junction bases unmatched: 6. This CDR3 comprises 15 residues. Sequenced material: PBMCs. The TCR comes from a woman in her thirties or forties in good health. Some clones in this sample may be carry-over from other donors' samples. The gene calls are TRBV7-8 and TRBJ2-3, with TRBD1 identical over 7 bases. The CDR3 sequence: CASSSMGTATDTQYF. CDR3 bases: TGTGCCAGCAGCTCTATGGGGACAGCCACAGATACGCAGTATTTT.